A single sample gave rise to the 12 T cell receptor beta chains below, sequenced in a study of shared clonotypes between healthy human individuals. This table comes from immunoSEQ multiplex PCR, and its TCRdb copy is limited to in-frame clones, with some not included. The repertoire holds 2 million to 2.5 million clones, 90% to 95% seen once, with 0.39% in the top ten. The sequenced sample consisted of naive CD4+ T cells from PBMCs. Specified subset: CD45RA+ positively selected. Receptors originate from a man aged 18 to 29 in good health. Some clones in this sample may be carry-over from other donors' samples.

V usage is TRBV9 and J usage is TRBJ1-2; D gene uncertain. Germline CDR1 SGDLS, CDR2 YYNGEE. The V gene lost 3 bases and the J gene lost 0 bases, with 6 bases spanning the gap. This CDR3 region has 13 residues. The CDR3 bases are TGTGCCAGCAGCGGCGTCCCTAACTATGGCTACACCTTC. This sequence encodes CASSGVPNYGYTF. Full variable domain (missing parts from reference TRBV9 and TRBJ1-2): DSGVTQTPKHLITATGQRVTLRCSPRSGDLSVYWYQQSLDQGLQFLIQYYNGEERAKGNILERFSAQQFPDLHSELNLSSLELGDSALYFCASSGVPNYGYTFGSGTRLTVV.

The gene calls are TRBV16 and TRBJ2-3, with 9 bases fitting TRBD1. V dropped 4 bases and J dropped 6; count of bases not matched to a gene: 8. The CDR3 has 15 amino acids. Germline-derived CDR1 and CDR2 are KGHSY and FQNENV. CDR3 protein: CASSPNRGQGDTQYF. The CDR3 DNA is TGTGCCAGCAGCCCGAACCGGGGACAGGGCGATACGCAGTATTTT.

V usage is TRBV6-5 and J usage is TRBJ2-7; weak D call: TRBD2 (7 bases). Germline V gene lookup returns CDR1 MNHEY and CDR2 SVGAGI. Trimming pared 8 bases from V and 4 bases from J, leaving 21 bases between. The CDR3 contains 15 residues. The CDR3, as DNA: TGTGCCAGCGCCGGGGGGACATCATGGGGGTACGAGCAGTACTTC. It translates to CASAGGTSWGYEQYF.

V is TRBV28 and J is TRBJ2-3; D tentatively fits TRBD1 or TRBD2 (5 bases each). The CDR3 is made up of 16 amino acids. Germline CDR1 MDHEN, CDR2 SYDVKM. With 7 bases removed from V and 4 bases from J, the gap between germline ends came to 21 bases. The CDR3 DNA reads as TGTGCCAGCAAATTGTCGAGGGGCGCTGGTCCAGATACGCAGTATTTT. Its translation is CASKLSRGAGPDTQYF.

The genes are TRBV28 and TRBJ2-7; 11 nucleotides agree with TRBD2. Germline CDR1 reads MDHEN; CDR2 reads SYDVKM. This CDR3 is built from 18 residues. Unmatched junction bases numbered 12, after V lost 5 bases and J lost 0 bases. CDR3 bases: TGTGCCAGCAGTCTTCGACTAGCGGGACTTAGGAGCTCCTACGAGCAGTACTTC. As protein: CASSLRLAGLRSSYEQYF.

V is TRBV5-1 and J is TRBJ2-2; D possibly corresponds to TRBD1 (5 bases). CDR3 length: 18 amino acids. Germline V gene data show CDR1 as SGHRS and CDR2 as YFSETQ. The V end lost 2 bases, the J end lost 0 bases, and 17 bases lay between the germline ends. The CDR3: CASSFPKTAEPNTGELFF. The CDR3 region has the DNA TGCGCCAGCAGCTTTCCTAAGACAGCAGAACCGAACACCGGGGAGCTGTTTTTT.

The DNA for the CDR3 is TGTGCCAGCACCCTCGGGGGGGCTCCGAACACTGAAGCTTTCTTT. Its protein product is CASTLGGAPNTEAFF. The chain uses TRBV28 and TRBJ1-1; weak D call: TRBD1 (6 bases). Trimming removed 7 bases at V and 1 base at J, with 16 bases between. The CDR3 sequence is 15 residues long. Germline V CDR1 and CDR2: MDHEN, SYDVKM.

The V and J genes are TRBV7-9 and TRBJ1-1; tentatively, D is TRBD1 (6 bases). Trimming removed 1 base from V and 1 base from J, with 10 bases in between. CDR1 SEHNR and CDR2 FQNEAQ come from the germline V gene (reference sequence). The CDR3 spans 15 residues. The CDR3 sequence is CASSLVSGANTEAFF. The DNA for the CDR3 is TGTGCCAGCAGCTTAGTTTCAGGGGCGAACACTGAAGCTTTCTTT.

This CDR3 reads CSVGPLAGWSSYNEQFF. CDR3 nucleotides: TGCAGCGTGGGACCATTAGCGGGTTGGAGCTCCTACAATGAGCAGTTCTTC. The gene calls are TRBV29-1 and TRBJ2-1; 7 nucleotides align to TRBD2. The CDR3 runs 17 residues. Germline V gene sequence: CDR1 SQVTM, CDR2 ANQGSEA. V shed 6 bases, J shed 0 bases, and the junction held 14 bases outside the gene matches.

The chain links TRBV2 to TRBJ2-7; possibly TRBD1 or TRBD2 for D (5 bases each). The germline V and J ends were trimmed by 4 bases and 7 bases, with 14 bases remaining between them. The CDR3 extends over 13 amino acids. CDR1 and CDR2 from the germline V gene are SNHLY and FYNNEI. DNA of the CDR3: TGTGCCAGCAGTGGTGGGACGGGCCATGAGCAGTACTTC. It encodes CASSGGTGHEQYF.

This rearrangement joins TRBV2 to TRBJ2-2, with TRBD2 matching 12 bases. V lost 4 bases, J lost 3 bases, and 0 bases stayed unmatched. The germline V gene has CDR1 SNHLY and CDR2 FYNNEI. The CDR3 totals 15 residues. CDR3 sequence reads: CASSGLAGDTGELFF. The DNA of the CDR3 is TGTGCCAGCAGTGGACTAGCGGGAGACACCGGGGAGCTGTTTTTT.

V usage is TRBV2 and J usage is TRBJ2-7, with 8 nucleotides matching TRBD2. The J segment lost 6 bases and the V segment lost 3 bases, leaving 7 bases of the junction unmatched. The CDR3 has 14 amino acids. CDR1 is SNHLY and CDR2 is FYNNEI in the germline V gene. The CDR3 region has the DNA TGTGCCAGCAGTGACCAGCGGGAGTGGGCCGAGCAGTACTTC. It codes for CASSDQREWAEQYF. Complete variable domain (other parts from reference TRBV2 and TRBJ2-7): EPEVTQTPSHQVTQMGQEVILRCVPISNHLYFYWYRQILGQKVEFLVSFYNNEISEKSEIFDDQFSVERPDGSNFTLKIRSTKLEDSAMYFCASSDQREWAEQYFGPGTRLTVT.